The 20 T cell receptor beta chains reported below all come from one sample, sequenced in a study of cytomegalovirus exposure and HLA in healthy donors. PCR was performed using 60 Vbeta and 13 Jbeta primers. Using immunoSEQ multiplex PCR, the repertoire was profiled, and TCRdb retains in-frame clones only, with some absent. The data contain some 100,000 clones, about 80% of them singletons. Sequenced material: PBMCs. The source is a man in his forties or fifties in good health and CMV-seronegative.

The CDR3 loop reads CASSLGASRTSYEQYV. The CDR3 region has the DNA TGTGCCAGCAGCTTAGGAGCGTCTCGAACTTCCTACGAGCAGTACGTC. The chain employs TRBV11-2 and TRBJ2-7; D not certain. V was clipped by 1 base and J by 1 base, with 14 bases between them. This CDR3 comprises 16 residues. The germline gives CDR1 SGHAT, CDR2 FQNNGV.

The rearrangement uses TRBV18 and TRBJ2-7, with TRBD1 as a possible D gene (5 bases). Trimming stripped 4 bases from V and 2 bases from J, with 15 bases between. The V gene's germline CDR1 is KGHSH and CDR2 LQKENI. The CDR3 totals 15 residues. The CDR3, as DNA: TGTGCCAGCTCACAACTAACAGGAACAGCCTACGAGCAGTACTTC. Its protein product is CASSQLTGTAYEQYF.

The V and J genes are TRBV30 and TRBJ1-2; D is uncertain. The CDR3 has 14 residues. The germline V and J ends were trimmed by 3 bases and 5 bases, with 16 bases remaining between them. The germline V gene has CDR1 GTSNPN and CDR2 SVGIG (reference sequence). The CDR3 loop reads CAWSPTGRLYGYTF. In DNA, the CDR3 is TGTGCCTGGAGCCCTACGGGAAGACTTTATGGCTACACCTTC.

The CDR3 sequence: CASSFDQGDTQYF. The CDR3 coding sequence is TGTGCCAGCAGCTTTGACCAGGGAGATACGCAGTATTTT. The V call is TRBV7-3, the J call TRBJ2-3; possible D gene TRBD1, 5 bases. Germline lookup yields CDR1 SGHTA and CDR2 FQGTGA. V gave up 3 bases and J gave up 5 bases, with 9 bases separating them. The length of the CDR3 is 13 residues.

Regarding this clone: The junction shows a germline mismatch at one end, possibly a read error. CDR3 in amino acids: CASSPDSGGSVSYEQCF. DNA for the CDR3: TGTGCCAGCTCACCGGACTCGGGAGGGTCCGTCTCCTACGAGCAGTGCTTC. The J gene is TRBJ2-7, the V gene TRBV18; 8 nucleotides line up with TRBD2. The CDR3 has 17 residues. The germline V gene encodes CDR1 KGHSH and CDR2 LQKENI.

The sample holds a few counts of this clone. The chain carries TRBV2 and TRBJ1-1, with D possibly being TRBD1 (6 bases). The V end was cut by 7 bases, the J end by 0 bases, with 18 bases between. There are 16 residues in the CDR3. Germline V lookup: CDR1 SNHLY, CDR2 FYNNEI. CDR3 in amino acids: CASTIRQRGLNTEAFF. The CDR3 DNA sequence: TGTGCCAGCACTATTAGACAGAGGGGGTTGAACACTGAAGCTTTCTTT. The full variable domain, its missing parts supplied by reference TRBV2 and TRBJ1-1, is EPEVTQTPSHQVTQMGQEVILRCVPISNHLYFYWYRQILGQKVEFLVSFYNNEISEKSEIFDDQFSVERPDGSNFTLKIRSTKLEDSAMYFCASTIRQRGLNTEAFFGQGTRLTVV.

The CDR3 spells CASSDDRGGAFF. CDR3 DNA: TGTGCCAGCAGTGACGATCGGGGGGGAGCTTTCTTT. The rearrangement uses TRBV6-4 and TRBJ1-1; tentative D call: TRBD1 (5 bases). V lost 2 bases to trimming and J lost 10 bases, with 11 bases between them. Germline CDR1 is MRHNA and CDR2 is SNTAGT. The CDR3 has 12 amino acids.

The chain has TRBV5-4 and TRBJ2-7; a weak D match, TRBD1 (6 bases). CDR1 SGHNT and CDR2 YYREEE come from the germline V gene (reference sequence). V lost 2 bases and J 0 bases, leaving 12 bases between the germline ends. The CDR3 has 15 amino acids. The CDR3 nucleotides are TGTGCCAGCAGCTTTGGACAGTCGTCCTCCTACGAGCAGTACTTC. As protein: CASSFGQSSSYEQYF.

The chain combines TRBV2 with TRBJ2-5, with 9 nucleotides matching TRBD1. The CDR3 extends over 12 amino acids. Looked up from germline, CDR1 is SNHLY and CDR2 is FYNNEI. After removal of 6 bases from V and 8 bases from J, the junction contained 4 bases not matched to a gene. The CDR3 loop is CASRATGGTQYF. CDR3 sequence (DNA): TGTGCCAGCAGAGCGACAGGGGGTACCCAGTACTTC.

The chain couples TRBV7-2 to TRBJ2-1; possibly TRBD2 for D (5 bases). The germline V and J ends were trimmed by 2 bases and 1 base, with 9 bases remaining between them. The length of the CDR3 is 15 residues. Germline CDR1 is SGHTA and CDR2 is FQGNSA. CDR3 coding DNA: TGTGCCAGCAGCTTACTCGGGAAATCCTACAATGAGCAGTTCTTC. As protein: CASSLLGKSYNEQFF.

CDR3: CARGAVISGIGELFF. CDR3 DNA: TGTGCCCGTGGAGCTGTTATAAGCGGGATCGGGGAGCTGTTTTTT. V is TRBV30 and J is TRBJ2-2; 7 bases align to TRBD2. The CDR3 length is 15 residues. Losses at the gene ends were 8 bases for V and 7 bases for J; bases not matched to a gene: 16. Per germline, CDR1 GTSNPN and CDR2 SVGIG (reference sequence).

The V and J genes are TRBV7-9 and TRBJ2-1, with TRBD2 matching over 7 bases. V was pared by 4 bases and J by 3 bases, with 3 bases of the junction left unmatched. Germline-derived CDR1 and CDR2 are SEHNR and FQNEAQ (reference sequence). There are 14 residues in the CDR3. CDR3 amino acids: CASSSGTIYNEQFF. In nucleotides, the CDR3 is TGTGCCAGCAGCTCCGGGACTATCTACAATGAGCAGTTCTTC.

J is TRBJ1-5 and V is TRBV7-8, with D unclear. V lost 2 bases and J lost 4, with 12 bases in between. The germline gives CDR1 SGHVS, CDR2 FQNEAQ. The CDR3 spans 15 residues. Here the CDR3 DNA reads TGTGCCAGCAGCTTAATTACGGCGGGGAATCAGCCCCAGCATTTT. Residues: CASSLITAGNQPQHF.

This chain links TRBV7-3 with TRBJ1-3, with TRBD1 matching over 7 bases. Trimming removed 1 base from V and 4 bases from J; junction bases left unmatched: 4. The germline gives CDR1 SGHTA, CDR2 FQGTGA. This CDR3 spans 15 amino acids. CDR3 bases: TGTGCCAGCAGCTTAATGCAGGGGGGAGGAAACACCATATATTTT. It encodes CASSLMQGGGNTIYF.

The genes are TRBV19 and TRBJ2-5; the D gene is possibly TRBD1 (5 bases). The ends were cut back, 3 bases at V and 2 bases at J, with 10 bases in the middle. Germline CDR1 is LNHDA and CDR2 is SQIVND (reference sequence). This CDR3 is 14 amino acids long. This CDR3 reads CASSMTARQETQYF. In DNA, the CDR3 is TGTGCCAGTAGTATGACAGCCCGACAAGAGACCCAGTACTTC.

This clone was found once. The chain is built from TRBV19 and TRBJ1-6, with 8 nucleotides matching TRBD1. CDR3 size: 15 residues. The germline V gene encodes CDR1 LNHDA and CDR2 SQIVND (reference sequence). J was trimmed by 10 bases and V by 6 bases; bases with no gene match: 11. The CDR3 DNA follows: TGTGCCAGTAGCGTAGGGGGACAGGCCGGATCACCCCTCCACTTT. Residues: CASSVGGQAGSPLHF.

CDR3 amino acids: CASSQHRGANTEAFF. CDR3 DNA sequence: TGTGCCAGCAGCCAACACAGGGGAGCGAACACTGAAGCTTTCTTT. The J gene is TRBJ1-1, the V gene TRBV5-4; the match to TRBD1 covers 7 bases. Germline CDR1 is SGHNT and CDR2 is YYREEE (reference sequence). V lost 4 bases, J lost 1 base, and 7 bases stayed unmatched. There are 15 residues in the CDR3.

DNA for the CDR3: TGTGCCAGCACCCCTAATCCAAAGCATCAAGAGACCCAGTACTTC. This translates into CASTPNPKHQETQYF. The chain links TRBV5-4 to TRBJ2-5; D not certain. The V gene's germline CDR1 is SGHNT and CDR2 YYREEE (reference sequence). This CDR3 spans 15 amino acids. V lost 6 bases, J lost 2 bases, and 17 bases lay in between. Full variable domain (outside the CDR3, taken from reference TRBV5-4 and TRBJ2-5): ETGVTQSPTHLIKTRGQQVTLRCSSQSGHNTVSWYQQALGQGPQFIFQYYREEENGRGNFPPRFSGLQFPNYSSELNVNALELDDSALYLCASTPNPKHQETQYFGPGTRLLVL.

This chain uses TRBV6-5 with TRBJ1-1; 8 bases fit TRBD1. The CDR3 is made up of 15 amino acids. Germline CDR1 and CDR2: MNHEY and SVGAGI. J lost 4 bases, V lost 1 base, and 5 bases had no gene match. The DNA for the CDR3 is TGTGCCAGCAGTTACTTAACAGGGGGAACCACTGAAGCTTTCTTT. It specifies CASSYLTGGTTEAFF.

The CDR3, as DNA: TGCGCCAGCAGCCTCGGGGGGGGCGAAGGCGGGGAGCTGTTTTTT. Its protein product is CASSLGGGEGGELFF. The gene calls are TRBV5-1 and TRBJ2-2; 8 nucleotides agree with TRBD2. The germline V gene encodes CDR1 SGHRS and CDR2 YFSETQ. The CDR3 has 15 residues. V lost 4 bases and J lost 7; bases outside the gene matches: 9.